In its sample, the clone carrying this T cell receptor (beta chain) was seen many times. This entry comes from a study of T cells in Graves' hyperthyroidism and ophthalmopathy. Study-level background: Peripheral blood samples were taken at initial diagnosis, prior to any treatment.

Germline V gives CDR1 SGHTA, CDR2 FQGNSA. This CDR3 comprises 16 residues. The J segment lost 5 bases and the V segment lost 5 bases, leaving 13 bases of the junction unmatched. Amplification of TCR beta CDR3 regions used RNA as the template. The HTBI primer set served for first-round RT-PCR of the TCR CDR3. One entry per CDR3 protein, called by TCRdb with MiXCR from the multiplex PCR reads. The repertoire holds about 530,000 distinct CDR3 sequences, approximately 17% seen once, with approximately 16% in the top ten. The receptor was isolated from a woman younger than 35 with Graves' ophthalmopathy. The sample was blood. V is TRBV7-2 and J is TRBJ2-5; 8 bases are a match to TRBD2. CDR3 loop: CASSRKGAGEQETQYF. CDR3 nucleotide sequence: TGTGCCAGCAGCCGAAAAGGAGCGGGAGAGCAGGAGACCCAGTACTTC.